This is a list of T cell receptor beta chains from one sample in a study of patients and donors after allogeneic stem cell transplantation. TCRdb used MiXCR to reprocess the RT-PCR reads, holding one entry per CDR3 protein. The table lists some 880,000 distinct CDR3 sequences, roughly 18% of them singletons. Sequencing input: blood, either unsorted or a sorted T cell fraction (not recorded which). The receptors were gathered from a human donor who was either an allogeneic HSCT recipient or a stem cell or donor lymphocyte infusion donor (not recorded which). It is not recorded whose cells these are; they may come from a transplant donor. CDR3s include the opening cysteine and the closing phenylalanine or tryptophan. The D gene is left open where the match is weak. Where a row states a size, it is once, few, many or the class of an expanded clone; other rows omit it.

D gene,J gene,V gene,clone size,CDR3 protein
TRBD1,TRBJ2-1,TRBV20-1,few,CSARDLDRYNEQFF
NA,TRBJ2-7,TRBV3-1,NA,CASSHQGRTNEQYF
TRBD2,TRBJ2-5,TRBV7-2,few,CASSLRTSKETQYF
TRBD1,TRBJ1-1,TRBV5-6,NA,CASSYGTGVGAFF
TRBD1,TRBJ2-7,TRBV11-3,NA,CASSGVGQAKYEQYF
NA,TRBJ1-1,TRBV4-1,NA,CASSQEDVRTEAFF
NA,TRBJ2-5,TRBV4-3,NA,CASSRNGGFGETQYF
NA,TRBJ1-1,TRBV25-1,few,CASSEPGVRANEAFF
TRBD1,TRBJ1-2,TRBV20-1,few,CSARFTGGAYGYTF
TRBD1,TRBJ1-6,TRBV7-2,NA,CASSRGTGQSPLHF
NA,TRBJ1-1,TRBV25-1,once,CASSEYNPGVTEAFF
NA,TRBJ2-7,TRBV6-5,NA,CASSYSRLPYGYEQYF
TRBD2,TRBJ2-1,TRBV7-9,NA,CASSSLGRGSSYNEQFF
TRBD2,TRBJ2-4,TRBV6-1,few,CASRTSGAQNIQYF
TRBD2,TRBJ2-3,TRBV20-1,few,CSATQTSGGPTDTQYF
TRBD2,TRBJ2-1,TRBV20-1,NA,CSADHKRESYNEQFF
TRBD2,TRBJ2-3,TRBV7-9,NA,CASSGRGAGPTDTQYF
NA,TRBJ1-2,TRBV12-3/TRBV12-4,NA,CASSPRRYQGGYTF
NA,TRBJ2-3,TRBV24-1,few,CATSDYADTQYF
NA,TRBJ2-5,TRBV29-1,NA,CSVDRDTETQYF
TRBD1,TRBJ2-5,TRBV11-1,NA,CASSFHRGQETQYF
NA,TRBJ1-6,TRBV5-6,few,CASSLKSHNSPLHF
NA,TRBJ1-3,TRBV30,NA,CAWHALGSGNTIYF
TRBD1,TRBJ1-1,TRBV5-1,few,CASSLQTDRGQWKAFF
TRBD2,TRBJ2-1,TRBV30,NA,CAWISGGAYNEQFF
NA,TRBJ1-3,TRBV12-3/TRBV12-4,few,CASRPTGNGNTIYF
NA,TRBJ2-4,TRBV11-2,NA,CASSSRDGYTGFKNIQYF
TRBD2,TRBJ2-1,TRBV9,NA,CASSLRVQRGWGEQFF
TRBD2,TRBJ2-2,TRBV12-3/TRBV12-4,NA,CASSRRRAGGQRDGELFF
TRBD1,TRBJ1-5,TRBV5-1,many,CASSLVIGTGGSNQPQHF
NA,TRBJ2-6,TRBV20-1,NA,CSARRRDSSGANVLTF
NA,TRBJ1-4,TRBV12-3/TRBV12-4,few,CASSLGQMSEKLFF
NA,TRBJ2-5,TRBV7-2,NA,CASSLGYGRTQYF
NA,TRBJ1-1,TRBV29-1,few,CSGGGQLNTEAFF
TRBD2,TRBJ2-5,TRBV6-6,few,CASSLVGGKTQYF
TRBD2,TRBJ2-7,TRBV10-3,NA,CAISELGEGEQYF
TRBD2,TRBJ2-1,TRBV7-3,few,CASSLIATSGGRDEQFF
TRBD2,TRBJ2-1,TRBV12-3/TRBV12-4,many,CASSPRTSRHSYNEQFF
NA,TRBJ1-1,TRBV4-3,NA,CASSQDPGATSEAFF
NA,TRBJ2-3,TRBV9,few,CASSVAISATDTQYF
NA,TRBJ2-7,TRBV5-1,few,CASSSSGTMGVSYEQYF
TRBD2,TRBJ2-1,TRBV5-6,NA,CASSLALAGGLANEQFF
NA,TRBJ1-1,TRBV30,few,CAWGRETEAFF
NA,TRBJ2-5,TRBV9,few,CASSVEMGPLEAQYF
TRBD2,TRBJ2-7,TRBV10-3,few,CAISPGTSGGGRYEQYF
TRBD1,TRBJ2-5,TRBV12-3/TRBV12-4,NA,CASSPTGENKAQETQYF
NA,TRBJ2-7,TRBV7-2,few,CASSLALGHRGEQYF